Sequencing of this TCR beta chain was carried out in a study of blood T cell repertoires in COVID-19. Across the study: Some COVID-19 samples were acute and others convalescent; all came from the United States, Italy and Spain. In each case, the material was cDNA or gDNA derived from T cells, B-cell-depleted T cells, or PBMCs.

The CDR3 is 16 residues long. Germline V gene lookup returns CDR1 SGHNT and CDR2 YYREEE (reference sequence). V lost 3 bases and J lost 8, with 18 bases in between. Per the authors' pipeline: Nucleated cell number was recorded as an estimate derived from reference gene primer amplification. Assay: immunoSEQ multiplex PCR; the TCRdb copy retains only in-frame clones and omits some. V, J and clone size reflect that table, while D and trimming were determined from the DNA. The data show tens of thousands of clones, 55% to 75% seen once. The sequence came from a boy between 2 and 15 years old with active or convalescent COVID-19. The chain is built from TRBV5-4 and TRBJ1-6; tentative D call: TRBD1 (6 bases). The sequencing sample was made of peripheral blood. CDR3 sequence (DNA): TGTGCCAGCAGCTATGACCCAGGACAGAGGGATTCACCCCTCCACTTT. Residues: CASSYDPGQRDSPLHF.